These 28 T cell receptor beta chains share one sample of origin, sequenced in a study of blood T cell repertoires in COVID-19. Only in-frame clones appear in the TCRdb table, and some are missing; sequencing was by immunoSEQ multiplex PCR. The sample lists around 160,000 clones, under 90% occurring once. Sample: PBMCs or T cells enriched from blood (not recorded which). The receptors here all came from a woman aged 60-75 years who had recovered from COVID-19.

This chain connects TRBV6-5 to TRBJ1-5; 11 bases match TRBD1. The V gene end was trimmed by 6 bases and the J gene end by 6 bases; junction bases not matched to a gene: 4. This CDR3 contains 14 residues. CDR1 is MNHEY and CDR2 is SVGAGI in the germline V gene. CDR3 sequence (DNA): TGTGCCAGCAGGGGACAGGGGGTAGGTCAGCCCCAGCATTTT. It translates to CASRGQGVGQPQHF.

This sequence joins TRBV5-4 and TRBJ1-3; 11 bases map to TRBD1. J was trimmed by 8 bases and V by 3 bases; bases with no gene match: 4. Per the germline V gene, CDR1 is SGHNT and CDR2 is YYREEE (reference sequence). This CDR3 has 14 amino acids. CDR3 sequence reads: CASSSRDRGDTIYF. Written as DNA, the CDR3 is TGTGCCAGCAGCTCCCGGGACAGGGGGGACACCATATATTTT. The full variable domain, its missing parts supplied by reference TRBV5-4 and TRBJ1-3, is ETGVTQSPTHLIKTRGQQVTLRCSSQSGHNTVSWYQQALGQGPQFIFQYYREEENGRGNFPPRFSGLQFPNYSSELNVNALELDDSALYLCASSSRDRGDTIYFGEGSWLTVV.

Here the CDR3 reads CASSYVAVQETQYF. The CDR3 region has the DNA TGTGCCAGCAGTTACGTGGCAGTCCAAGAGACCCAGTACTTC. The V call is TRBV6-5, the J call TRBJ2-5; D is undetermined. The CDR3 loop spans 14 amino acids. The ends were cut back, 2 bases at V and 1 base at J, with 8 bases in the middle. Germline lookup yields CDR1 MNHEY and CDR2 SVGAGI.

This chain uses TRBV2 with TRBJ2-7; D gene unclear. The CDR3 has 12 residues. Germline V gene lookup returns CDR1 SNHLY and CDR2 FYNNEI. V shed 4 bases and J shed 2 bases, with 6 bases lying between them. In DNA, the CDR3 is TGTGCCAGCAGTGGAACTACCTACGAGCAGTACTTC. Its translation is CASSGTTYEQYF. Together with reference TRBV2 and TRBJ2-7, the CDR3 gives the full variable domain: EPEVTQTPSHQVTQMGQEVILRCVPISNHLYFYWYRQILGQKVEFLVSFYNNEISEKSEIFDDQFSVERPDGSNFTLKIRSTKLEDSAMYFCASSGTTYEQYFGPGTRLTVT.

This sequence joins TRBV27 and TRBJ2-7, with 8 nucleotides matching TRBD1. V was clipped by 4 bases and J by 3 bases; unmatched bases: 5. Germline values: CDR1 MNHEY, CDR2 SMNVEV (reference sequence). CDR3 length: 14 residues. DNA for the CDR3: TGTGCCAGCAGTTACGCCGGGACAGGCTACGAGCAGTACTTC. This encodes CASSYAGTGYEQYF.

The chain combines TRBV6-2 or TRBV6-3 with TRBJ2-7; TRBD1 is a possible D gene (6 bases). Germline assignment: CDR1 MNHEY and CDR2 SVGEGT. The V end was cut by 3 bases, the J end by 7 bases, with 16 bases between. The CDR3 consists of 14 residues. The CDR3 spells CASSYRWDTQEQYF. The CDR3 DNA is TGTGCCAGCAGTTATAGGTGGGACACCCAAGAGCAGTACTTC.

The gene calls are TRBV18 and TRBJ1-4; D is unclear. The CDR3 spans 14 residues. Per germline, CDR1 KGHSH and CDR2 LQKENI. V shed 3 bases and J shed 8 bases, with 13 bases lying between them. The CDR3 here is CASSPGGSKEKLFF. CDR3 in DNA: TGTGCCAGCTCACCCGGAGGGTCCAAGGAAAAACTGTTTTTT.

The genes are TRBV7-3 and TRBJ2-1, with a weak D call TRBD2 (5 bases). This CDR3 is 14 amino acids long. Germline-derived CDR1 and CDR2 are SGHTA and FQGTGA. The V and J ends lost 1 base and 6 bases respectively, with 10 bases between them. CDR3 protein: CASSLRPGVNEQFF. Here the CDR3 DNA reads TGTGCCAGCAGCTTAAGGCCCGGGGTCAATGAGCAGTTCTTC.

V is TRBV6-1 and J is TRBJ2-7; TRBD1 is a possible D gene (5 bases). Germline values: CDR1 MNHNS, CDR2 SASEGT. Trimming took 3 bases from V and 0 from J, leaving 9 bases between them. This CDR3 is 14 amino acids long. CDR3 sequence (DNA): TGTGCCAGCAGTGAGGGGCCGAACTCCTACGAGCAGTACTTC. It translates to CASSEGPNSYEQYF.

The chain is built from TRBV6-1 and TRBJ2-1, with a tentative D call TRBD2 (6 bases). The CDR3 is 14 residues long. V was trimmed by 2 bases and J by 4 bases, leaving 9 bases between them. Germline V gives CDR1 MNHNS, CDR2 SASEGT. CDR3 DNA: TGTGCCAGCAGTGAAACGGGGGATTACAATGAGCAGTTCTTC. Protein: CASSETGDYNEQFF.

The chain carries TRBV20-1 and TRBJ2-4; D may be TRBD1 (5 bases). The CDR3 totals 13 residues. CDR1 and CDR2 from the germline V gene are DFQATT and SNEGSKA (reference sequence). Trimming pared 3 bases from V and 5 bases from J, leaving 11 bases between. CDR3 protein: CSASVDTQNIQYF. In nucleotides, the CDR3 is TGCAGTGCTAGTGTGGACACACAAAACATTCAGTACTTC.

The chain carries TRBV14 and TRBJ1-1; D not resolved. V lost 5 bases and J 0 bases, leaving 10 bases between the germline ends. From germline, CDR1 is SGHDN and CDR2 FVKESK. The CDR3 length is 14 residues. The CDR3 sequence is CASSSRVMNTEAFF. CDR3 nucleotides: TGTGCCAGCAGCTCCCGGGTCATGAACACTGAAGCTTTCTTT.

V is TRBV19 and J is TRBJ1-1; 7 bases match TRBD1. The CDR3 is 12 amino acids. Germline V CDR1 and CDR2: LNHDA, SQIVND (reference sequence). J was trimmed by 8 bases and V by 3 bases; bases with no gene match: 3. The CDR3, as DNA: TGTGCCAGTAGTATTGAGGGGGCCGAAGCTTTCTTT. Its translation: CASSIEGAEAFF.

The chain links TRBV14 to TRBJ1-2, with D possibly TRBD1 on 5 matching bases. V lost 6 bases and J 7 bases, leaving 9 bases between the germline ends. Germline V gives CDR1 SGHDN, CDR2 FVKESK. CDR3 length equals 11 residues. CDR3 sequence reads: CASRTGVGYTF. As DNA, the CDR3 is TGTGCCAGCAGGACGGGGGTTGGCTACACCTTC.

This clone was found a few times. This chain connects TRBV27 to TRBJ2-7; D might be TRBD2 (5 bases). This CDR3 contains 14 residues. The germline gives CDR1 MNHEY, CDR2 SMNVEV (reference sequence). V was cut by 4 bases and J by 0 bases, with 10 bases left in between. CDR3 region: CASSSLGSSYEQYF. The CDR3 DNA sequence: TGTGCCAGCAGTTCATTAGGGAGCTCCTACGAGCAGTACTTC.

The CDR3 DNA reads TGTGCCACCAGCGGGGCCCCCACCGGGGAGCTGTTTTTT. Translating gives CATSGAPTGELFF. V and J are TRBV15 and TRBJ2-2; D possibly corresponds to TRBD1 (5 bases). CDR1 LNHNV and CDR2 YYDKDF come from the germline V gene (reference sequence). The CDR3 has 13 residues. V was cut by 5 bases and J by 4 bases, with 8 bases left in between.

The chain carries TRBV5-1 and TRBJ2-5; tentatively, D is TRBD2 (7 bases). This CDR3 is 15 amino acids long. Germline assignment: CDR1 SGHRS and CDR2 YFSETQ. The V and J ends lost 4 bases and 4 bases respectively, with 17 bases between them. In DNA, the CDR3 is TGCGCCAGCAGCCGGGGGGCAGGGGCAGGAGAGACCCAGTACTTC. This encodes CASSRGAGAGETQYF.

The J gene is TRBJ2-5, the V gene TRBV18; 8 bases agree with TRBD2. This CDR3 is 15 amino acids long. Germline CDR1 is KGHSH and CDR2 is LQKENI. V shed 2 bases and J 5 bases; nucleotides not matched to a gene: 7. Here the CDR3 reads CASSPIGGALETQYF. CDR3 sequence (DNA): TGTGCCAGCTCACCAATCGGGGGGGCACTGGAGACCCAGTACTTC. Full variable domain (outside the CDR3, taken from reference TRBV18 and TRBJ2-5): NAGVMQNPRHLVRRRGQEARLRCSPMKGHSHVYWYRQLPEEGLKFMVYLQKENIIDESGMPKERFSAEFPKEGPSILRIQQVVRGDSAAYFCASSPIGGALETQYFGPGTRLLVL.

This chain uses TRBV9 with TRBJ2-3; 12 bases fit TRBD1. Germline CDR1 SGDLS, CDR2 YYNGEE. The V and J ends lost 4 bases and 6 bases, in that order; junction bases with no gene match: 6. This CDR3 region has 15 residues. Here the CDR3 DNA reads TGTGCCAGCAGCCAAGGGACAGGGGGCAGGGATACGCAGTATTTT. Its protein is CASSQGTGGRDTQYF.

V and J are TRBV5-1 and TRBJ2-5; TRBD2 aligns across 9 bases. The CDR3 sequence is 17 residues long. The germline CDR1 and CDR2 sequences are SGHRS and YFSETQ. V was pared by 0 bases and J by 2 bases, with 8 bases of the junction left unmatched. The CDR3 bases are TGCGCCAGCAGCTTGGGCGGGGGGGCTTCCGTTCAAGAGACCCAGTACTTC. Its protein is CASSLGGGASVQETQYF. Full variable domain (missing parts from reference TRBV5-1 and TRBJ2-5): KAGVTQTPRYLIKTRGQQVTLSCSPISGHRSVSWYQQTPGQGLQFLFEYFSETQRNKGNFPGRFSGRQFSNSRSEMNVSTLELGDSALYLCASSLGGGASVQETQYFGPGTRLLVL.

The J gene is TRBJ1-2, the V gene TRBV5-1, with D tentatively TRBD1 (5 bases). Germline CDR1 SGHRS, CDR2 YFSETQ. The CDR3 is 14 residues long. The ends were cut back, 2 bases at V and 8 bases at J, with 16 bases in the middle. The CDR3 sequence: CASSFGTQRRGYTF. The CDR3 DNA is TGCGCCAGCAGCTTCGGGACTCAAAGACGGGGCTACACCTTC.

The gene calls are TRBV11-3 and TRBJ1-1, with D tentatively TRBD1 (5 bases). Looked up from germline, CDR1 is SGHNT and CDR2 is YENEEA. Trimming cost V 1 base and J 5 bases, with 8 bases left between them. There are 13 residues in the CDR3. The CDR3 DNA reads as TGTGCCAGCAGCTTAGGGGCAGGGACTGAAGCTTTCTTT. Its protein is CASSLGAGTEAFF.

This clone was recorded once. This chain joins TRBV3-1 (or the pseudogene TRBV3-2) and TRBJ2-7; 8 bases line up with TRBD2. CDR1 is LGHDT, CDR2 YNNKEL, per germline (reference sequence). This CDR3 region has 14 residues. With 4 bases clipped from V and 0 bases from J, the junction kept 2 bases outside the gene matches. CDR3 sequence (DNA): TGTGCCAGCAGCCCGGGGGGGGACTCCTACGAGCAGTACTTC. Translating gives CASSPGGDSYEQYF.

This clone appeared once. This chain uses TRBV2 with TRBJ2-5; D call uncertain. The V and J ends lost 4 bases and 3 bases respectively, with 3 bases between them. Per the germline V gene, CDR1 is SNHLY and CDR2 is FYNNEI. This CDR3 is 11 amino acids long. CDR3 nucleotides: TGTGCCAGCAGTGCCGAAGAGACCCAGTACTTC. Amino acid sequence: CASSAEETQYF.

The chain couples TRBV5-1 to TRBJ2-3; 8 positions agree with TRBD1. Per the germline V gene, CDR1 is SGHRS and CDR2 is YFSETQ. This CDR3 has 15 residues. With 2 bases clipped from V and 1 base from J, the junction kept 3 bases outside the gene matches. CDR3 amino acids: CASSFDRGRTDTQYF. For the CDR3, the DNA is TGCGCCAGCAGCTTCGACAGGGGACGCACAGATACGCAGTATTTT.

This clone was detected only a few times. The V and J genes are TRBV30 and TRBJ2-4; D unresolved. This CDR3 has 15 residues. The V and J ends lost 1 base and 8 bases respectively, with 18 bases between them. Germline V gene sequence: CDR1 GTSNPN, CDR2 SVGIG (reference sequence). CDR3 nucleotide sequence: TGTGCCTGGAGTGGTAGTGGAGTACCGATGGACATTCAGTACTTC. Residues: CAWSGSGVPMDIQYF.

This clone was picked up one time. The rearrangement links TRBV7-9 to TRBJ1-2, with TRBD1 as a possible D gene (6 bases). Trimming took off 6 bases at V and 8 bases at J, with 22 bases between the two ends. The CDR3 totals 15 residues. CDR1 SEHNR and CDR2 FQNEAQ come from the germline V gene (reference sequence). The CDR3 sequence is CASRPPTGPMEGYTF. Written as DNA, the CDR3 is TGTGCCAGCAGACCTCCGACAGGTCCGATGGAGGGCTACACCTTC.

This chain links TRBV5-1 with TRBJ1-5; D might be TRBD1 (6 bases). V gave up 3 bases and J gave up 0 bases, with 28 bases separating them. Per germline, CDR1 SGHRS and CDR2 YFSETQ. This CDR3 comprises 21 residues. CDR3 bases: TGCGCCAGCAGCTACGACCGTGGGAAGGCAGGGGTGCCGTATAGCAATCAGCCCCAGCATTTT. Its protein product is CASSYDRGKAGVPYSNQPQHF.